This paragraph reports one TCR beta chain. Its binding antigen is unknown. No base-level quality is on record; no much larger clone is a single base apart. This specimen comes from a study of T cell repertoires in ileal Crohn's disease (dated 2019 in TCRdb). A note on the overall study: At the time of surgery, around 35% of patients were active smokers, and the median duration of disease was seven to eight years. The study was conducted in parallel with a multicentre cohort built to find predictors of early endoscopic recurrence after ileocolonic resection. A Rutgeerts score higher than i0 was the definition used for endoscopic postoperative recurrence. TCR repertoire analysis was performed in a few dozen Crohn's disease patients drawn from a prospective multicentre cohort. All patients had surgery for a complication: stricturing disease in approximately 60% and penetrating disease in roughly 39%. Roughly half of the patients were given postoperative therapy, with 15 to 20 on anti-TNF agents and approximately ten on thiopurines. The study sequenced roughly 170 mucosal samples from around 57 patients, taken at several locations on the surgical specimen and at postoperative endoscopy.

For commercial TCRB immunosequencing, approximately 460 nanograms of biopsy DNA were submitted for each sample. CDR3 regions were amplified from genomic DNA by Adaptive Biotechnology using a two-step, amplification bias-controlled multiplex PCR. Primers covering every V and J gene segment were used in the first PCR, while barcodes and Illumina adapters were added in the second PCR. CDR3 libraries were sequenced on an Illumina instrument. The authors processed their data as follows. The analysis drew on both the pipelines supplied by the vendor and custom analysis of the raw data in R/Bioconductor running R version 3.3.0. Clonality, which ranges from 0 to 1, was calculated as the inverse of the normalised Shannon entropy across all productive clones. High-frequency clones were defined as the share of the repertoire taken up by the top 100 clones, keeping only clones that passed a 95% confidence test. The Simpson index measured repertoire diversity, and the Morisita-Horn index measured overlap between samples. What TCRdb holds here is the immuneACCESS table cut down to in-frame rearrangements. Part of the clones is not present; checked against another copy, under half of the missing clones reflect an unresolved V gene, and the others are unexplained. Clone size and V and J calls were adopted from that table, with D and trimming inferred from the DNA. This sample comprises 15,000 to 20,000 clones, roughly 70% of them detected only once. Of the sample, roughly 5.7% falls within the top ten clones.

Adults with ileal or ileocolonic Crohn's disease and an indication for ileocolonic resection were eligible for inclusion. Whole ileal mucosal biopsies were kept frozen at -80 degrees C prior to DNA extraction. Genomic DNA was extracted from frozen whole biopsies with a TRizol-based method and quantified on a NanoDrop 2000 spectrophotometer. The CDR1 and CDR2 encoded by the germline V gene are MNHEY and SVGAGI. Including the terminal cysteine and phenylalanine, the CDR3 comprises 15 residues. Only the CDR3 portion is preserved as DNA: 45 bases, with reading frame beginning at the first base. V lost 1 base and J lost 4 bases, and the count of bases not matched to a germline gene is 2. The paper as a whole reports these results and caveats: Only a subgroup of patients, of unstated size, had mucosal CD4 and CD8 T cells sorted and sequenced. A significantly higher proportion of clonal expansions was observed in active smokers at surgery than in non-smokers (approximately 26% vs 20%, p=0.02). More high-frequency clones were carried by sorted CD8 T cells than by CD4 T cells, suggesting that mucosal expansions were mainly CD8. Higher high-frequency clone percentages at surgery were associated with endoscopic recurrence; all patients with clonality above 26.8% (18/57) had recurrence.

Sequencing was carried out using ileal tissue. The chain is made from TRBV6-5 and TRBJ2-2; 8 bases in the middle match TRBD2. The sequence was obtained from an adult with Crohn's disease. The nucleotide sequence reads TGTGCCAGCAGTTACTTTAGCGGGGCCACCGGGGAGCTGTTTTTT. Its translation is CASSYFSGATGELFF.